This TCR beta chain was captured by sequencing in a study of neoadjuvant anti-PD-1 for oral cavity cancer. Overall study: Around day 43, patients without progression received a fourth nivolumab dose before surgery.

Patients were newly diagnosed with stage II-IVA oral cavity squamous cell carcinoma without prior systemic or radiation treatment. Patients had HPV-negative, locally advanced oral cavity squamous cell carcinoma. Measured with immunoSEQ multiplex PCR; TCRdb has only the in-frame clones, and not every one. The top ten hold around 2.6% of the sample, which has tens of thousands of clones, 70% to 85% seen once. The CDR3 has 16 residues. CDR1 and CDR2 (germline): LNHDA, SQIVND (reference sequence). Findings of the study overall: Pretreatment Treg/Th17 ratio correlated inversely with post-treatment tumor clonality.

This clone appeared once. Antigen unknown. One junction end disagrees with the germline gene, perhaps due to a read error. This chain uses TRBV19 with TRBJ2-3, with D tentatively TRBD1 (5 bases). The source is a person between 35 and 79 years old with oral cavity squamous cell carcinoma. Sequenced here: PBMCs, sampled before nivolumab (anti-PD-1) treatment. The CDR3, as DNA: TGTGCCAGTAGTCAACCAGGTGCAGGGCGCACAAATACGCAGTATTTT. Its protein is CASSQPGAGRTNTQYF.